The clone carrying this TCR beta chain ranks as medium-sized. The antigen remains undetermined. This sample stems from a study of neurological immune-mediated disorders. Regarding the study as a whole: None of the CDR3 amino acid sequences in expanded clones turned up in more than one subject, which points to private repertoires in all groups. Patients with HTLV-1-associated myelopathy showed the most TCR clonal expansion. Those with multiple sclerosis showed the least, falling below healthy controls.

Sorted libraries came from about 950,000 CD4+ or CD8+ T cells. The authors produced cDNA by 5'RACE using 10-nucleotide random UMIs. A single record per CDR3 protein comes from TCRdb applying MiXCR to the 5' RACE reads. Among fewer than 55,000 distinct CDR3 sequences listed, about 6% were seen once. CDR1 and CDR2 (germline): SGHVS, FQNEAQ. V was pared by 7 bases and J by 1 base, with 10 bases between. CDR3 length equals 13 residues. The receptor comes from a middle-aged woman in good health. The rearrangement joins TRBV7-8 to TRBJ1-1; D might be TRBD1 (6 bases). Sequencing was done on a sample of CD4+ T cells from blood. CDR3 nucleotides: TGTGCCAGCACCCTGGACAGGAACACTGAAGCTTTCTTT. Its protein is CASTLDRNTEAFF.